The clone carrying this TCR beta chain was seen many times. The antigen is unknown. There were no patients who had received any treatment before thyroid surgery. The data were taken from a study of metastatic and nonmetastatic thyroid tumors. Across the study: Peripheral blood and tumor or nodule samples from malignant and benign thyroid patients were compared.

Whole-study findings and limits: Malignant thyroid tumors reportedly had TCR beta diversity that was significantly higher than in benign nodules, in blood and tumor.

Study processing details: Variation in CDR3 across clinicopathological groups served as the basis for constructing a distant-metastasis classifier in papillary thyroid cancer. TCRdb recomputed clones from the PCR reads via MiXCR. These V and J calls originate from TCRdb's pipeline instead of the authors' own analysis. This table holds about 19,000 clones, 20% to 30% found once. This sequence was found in a male donor with papillary thyroid cancer or a benign thyroid nodule (not recorded which). Some clones in this sample may be carry-over from other donors' samples. Specimen: blood.

The CDR3: CSVVPFGTEGTQYF. CDR3 nucleotide sequence: TGCAGCGTTGTCCCTTTTGGGACGGAGGGGACCCAGTACTTC. V gene TRBV29-1 combines with J gene TRBJ2-5, with a tentative D call TRBD2 (6 bases). CDR1 and CDR2 from the germline V gene are SQVTM and ANQGSEA. Trimming left V 4 bases short and J 7 bases short, with 19 bases between. The CDR3 length is 14 residues.